One sample yielded the 8 T cell receptor beta chains listed below, sequenced in a study of blood T cell repertoires in COVID-19. The repertoire was sequenced with immunoSEQ multiplex PCR; TCRdb's copy has only in-frame clones and lacks some. The sample yields roughly 150,000 clones, 65% to 85% seen once. The sample comprised peripheral blood. These receptor sequences come from a man between 65 and 85 years old with active or convalescent COVID-19.

The J gene is TRBJ2-2, the V gene TRBV18, with 9 bases fitting TRBD1. The J segment lost 5 bases and the V segment lost 4 bases, leaving 5 bases of the junction unmatched. The germline CDR1 and CDR2 sequences are KGHSH and LQKENI. The CDR3 runs to 15 residues. In DNA, the CDR3 is TGTGCCAGCTCACGAGGGACAGGGAGGACCGGGGAGCTGTTTTTT. Its protein is CASSRGTGRTGELFF.

V gene TRBV7-9 combines with J gene TRBJ1-3; D is unclear. Germline assignment: CDR1 SEHNR and CDR2 FQNEAQ (reference sequence). The germline V and J ends were trimmed by 1 base and 2 bases, with 9 bases remaining between them. The CDR3 is 15 amino acids. CDR3 sequence: CASSLVLGAGNTIYF. The DNA of the CDR3 is TGTGCCAGCAGCTTAGTCCTCGGGGCTGGAAACACCATATATTTT.

A few counts support this clone. J is TRBJ1-1 and V is TRBV2; D remains ambiguous. Germline loops: CDR1 SNHLY, CDR2 FYNNEI. The germline V and J ends were trimmed by 7 bases and 1 base, with 10 bases remaining between them. The length of the CDR3 is 13 residues. DNA of the CDR3: TGTGCCAGCAACCGCCGGGGGAACACTGAAGCTTTCTTT. This gives the protein CASNRRGNTEAFF.

This clone was detected a few times. The chain is built from TRBV5-4 and TRBJ2-7; 8 bases map to TRBD1. CDR3 length: 14 residues. Germline loops: CDR1 SGHNT, CDR2 YYREEE (reference sequence). V trimming: 5 bases; J trimming: 0 bases; junction bases outside the gene matches: 4. CDR3 nucleotides: TGTGCCAGCAGGGACAGGGCCAGCTCCTACGAGCAGTACTTC. This translates into CASRDRASSYEQYF.

This clone came up a few times. J is TRBJ2-2 and V is TRBV24-1, with D uncertain. Germline lookup yields CDR1 KGHDR and CDR2 SFDVKD. The CDR3 consists of 15 residues. Trimming cost V 10 bases and J 1 base, with 15 bases left between them. For the CDR3, the DNA is TGTGCCACAAGCCCCGGATCGGGGAACACCGGGGAGCTGTTTTTT. Translation gives CATSPGSGNTGELFF.

The chain joins TRBV7-9 to TRBJ1-5; D uncertain. The length of the CDR3 is 14 residues. CDR1 and CDR2 from the germline V gene are SEHNR and FQNEAQ (reference sequence). Trimming cost V 5 bases and J 9 bases, with 17 bases left between them. For the CDR3, the DNA is TGTGCCAGCAGCCGGCTGCCGCTACGGGGGCCCCAGCATTTT. This gives the protein CASSRLPLRGPQHF.

This rearrangement joins TRBV4-3 to TRBJ1-2, with TRBD1 matching 8 bases. Germline assignment: CDR1 LGHNA and CDR2 YSLEER. The CDR3 loop spans 13 amino acids. With V trimmed by 4 bases and J by 4 bases, 2 bases remained unmatched. DNA of the CDR3: TGCGCCAGCAGCCGGGACAGGTTCTATGGCTACACCTTC. Protein product: CASSRDRFYGYTF.

The V gene is TRBV7-2, the J gene TRBJ2-2; D is possibly TRBD2 (6 bases). V lost 5 bases, J lost 5 bases, and 15 bases lay in between. The V gene's germline CDR1 is SGHTA and CDR2 FQGNSA. This CDR3 is 15 amino acids long. The CDR3 DNA follows: TGTGCCAGCAGCGTGACCCAACGGGGGACCGGGGAGCTGTTTTTT. Its translation: CASSVTQRGTGELFF.